A single sample is the source of the 11 T cell receptor beta chains below, sequenced in a study of cytomegalovirus exposure and HLA in healthy donors. Primers for the PCR totalled 60 Vbeta and 13 Jbeta. Data came from immunoSEQ multiplex PCR; TCRdb stores just in-frame clones and leaves some out. The sample consists of some 87,000 clones, about 79% of them appearing once. Specimen: PBMCs. The receptor source for this set is a man younger than 35 in good health and CMV-seropositive.

This clone appeared a single time. The V call is TRBV10-3, the J call TRBJ2-2; D remains ambiguous. Germline CDR1 ENHRY, CDR2 SYGVKD. This CDR3 comprises 14 residues. Trimming took 8 bases from V and 1 from J, leaving 11 bases between them. CDR3 loop: CAIALTVNTGELFF. The CDR3 bases are TGTGCCATCGCGCTTACAGTGAACACCGGGGAGCTGTTTTTT.

This chain joins TRBV11-2 and TRBJ2-1; TRBD2 matches 8 bases. CDR1 and CDR2 (germline): SGHAT, FQNNGV. After removal of 0 bases from V and 8 bases from J, the junction contained 9 bases not matched to a gene. The CDR3 extends over 16 amino acids. The CDR3 region has the DNA TGTGCCAGCAGCTTAGATTCAAGCGGGAGACGGGATGAGCAGTTCTTC. Amino acids: CASSLDSSGRRDEQFF.

The chain couples TRBV9 to TRBJ1-1; D not certain. Trimming shortened V by 0 bases and J by 1 base, and 7 bases separated the two germline ends. CDR1 is SGDLS, CDR2 YYNGEE, per germline. There are 14 residues in the CDR3. As DNA, the CDR3 is TGTGCCAGCAGCGTAGAACCGGGGAACACTGAAGCTTTCTTT. It encodes CASSVEPGNTEAFF.

The V and J genes are TRBV28 and TRBJ2-3; weak D call: TRBD2 (6 bases). This CDR3 region has 13 residues. Germline values: CDR1 MDHEN, CDR2 SYDVKM. Trimming cost V 3 bases and J 12 bases, with 16 bases left between them. This chain's CDR3 is CASSLDAGRLQYF. CDR3 in DNA: TGTGCCAGCAGTTTGGATGCGGGGCGGCTACAGTATTTT.

This clone has just a few counts. Here the CDR3 DNA reads TGCGCCAGCAGTGGGCCCTACGAGCAGTACTTC. Its protein is CASSGPYEQYF. The chain couples TRBV10-2 to TRBJ2-7, with no clear D. Germline CDR1 reads WSHSY; CDR2 reads SAAADI. With 4 bases removed from V and 2 bases from J, the gap between germline ends came to 3 bases. There are 11 residues in the CDR3.

The chain combines TRBV7-6 with TRBJ2-7; D possibly corresponds to TRBD1 (5 bases). From germline, CDR1 is SGHVS and CDR2 FNYEAQ. The CDR3 is made up of 12 amino acids. Trimming left V 5 bases short and J 6 bases short, with 11 bases between. CDR3 residues: CASSPQAGEQYF. For the CDR3, the DNA is TGTGCCAGCAGCCCACAGGCTGGCGAGCAGTACTTC.

The V gene is TRBV27, the J gene TRBJ1-5; D remains ambiguous. The CDR3 length is 13 residues. V shed 3 bases and J shed 0 bases, with 3 bases lying between them. Germline-derived CDR1 and CDR2 are MNHEY and SMNVEV (reference sequence). The CDR3 DNA follows: TGTGCCAGCAGTTTCTCTAGCAATCAGCCCCAGCATTTT. This gives the protein CASSFSSNQPQHF.

This clone has only one observation. V usage is TRBV11-3 and J usage is TRBJ2-5; possible D gene TRBD1, 6 bases. The CDR3 totals 14 residues. Trimming took 5 bases from V and 3 from J, leaving 13 bases between them. Germline V lookup: CDR1 SGHNT, CDR2 YENEEA. The CDR3 DNA reads as TGTGCCAGCAGCAGGGGGATGGAAGAAGAGACCCAGTACTTC. This translates into CASSRGMEEETQYF. The complete variable domain, with remaining parts taken from reference TRBV11-3 and TRBJ2-5, reads EAGVVQSPRYKIIEKKQPVAFWCNPISGHNTLYWYLQNLGQGPELLIRYENEEAVDDSQLPKDRFSAERLKGVDSTLKIQPAELGDSAVYLCASSRGMEEETQYFGPGTRLLVL.

The chain combines TRBV5-1 with TRBJ2-4, with a weak D call TRBD2 (6 bases). CDR1 is SGHRS, CDR2 YFSETQ, per germline. The CDR3 extends over 17 amino acids. V was pared by 4 bases and J by 0 bases, with 17 bases between. CDR3 region: CASSPEGGVLAKNIQYF. CDR3 in DNA: TGCGCCAGCAGCCCGGAGGGCGGAGTACTAGCCAAAAACATTCAGTACTTC.

This clone was seen only a few times. V usage is TRBV23-1 and J usage is TRBJ2-1, with 9 bases lining up with TRBD1. TRBV23-1 is recorded as an ORF, its role being uncertain. This CDR3 has 14 amino acids. V lost 7 bases to trimming and J lost 7 bases; unmatched junction nucleotides: 8. This CDR3 is CASTRDRDQNEQFF. The CDR3 DNA reads TGCGCCAGCACTCGGGACAGGGACCAAAATGAGCAGTTCTTC.

J is TRBJ2-5 and V is TRBV7-3, with D perhaps TRBD1 (7 bases). The CDR3 is 13 amino acids. V was trimmed by 5 bases and J by 5 bases, leaving 12 bases between them. Germline V lookup: CDR1 SGHTA, CDR2 FQGTGA. Here the CDR3 reads CASSPPGGETQYF. The CDR3 bases are TGTGCCAGCAGCCCCCCAGGGGGGGAGACCCAGTACTTC.